This TCR beta chain was sequenced during a study of tumor-infiltrating lymphocytes in primary liver carcinoma. Study results and caveats: A significantly higher top-250-clone fraction was recorded for tumors than for blood (p = 0.039). Tumor-blood pairs (like tumor-adjacent pairs) overlapped less than tumor region pairs did.

The CDR3 spans 15 residues. Trimming removed 3 bases at V and 0 bases at J, with 9 bases between. CDR1 is SGHDN and CDR2 is FVKESK in the germline V gene. Making TCR beta cDNA involved approximately 0.5 ug total RNA and a constant-region primer. Slightly modified ARM-PCR, run as three nested multiplex PCR rounds, produced the TCR beta libraries. Forward primers for TRBV1-TRBV30 and a C-beta reverse primer served the first two PCR rounds, at about 10 cycles each. TCRdb fed the multiplex PCR reads into MiXCR, producing one record per CDR3 protein. The data hold 100,000 to 120,000 distinct CDR3 sequences, with roughly 85% observed a single time. Both RNA and DNA were isolated together from around 20-30 mg of bulk tissue that had not been sorted. Over 80% viable tumor cells were present in every tumor sample. This clonotype came up many times. As yet, its antigen is unknown.

The sequence derives from a man aged 35-49 years with primary liver carcinoma and hepatitis B virus infection. V usage is TRBV14 and J usage is TRBJ1-3, with no clear D. The sample consisted of liver tumor tissue from sampling region 3. As for subset: tumor region T3, left-lateral pole. The CDR3: CASSHRGSSGNTIYF. The DNA for the CDR3 is TGTGCCAGCAGCCATCGCGGATCCTCTGGAAACACCATATATTTT.